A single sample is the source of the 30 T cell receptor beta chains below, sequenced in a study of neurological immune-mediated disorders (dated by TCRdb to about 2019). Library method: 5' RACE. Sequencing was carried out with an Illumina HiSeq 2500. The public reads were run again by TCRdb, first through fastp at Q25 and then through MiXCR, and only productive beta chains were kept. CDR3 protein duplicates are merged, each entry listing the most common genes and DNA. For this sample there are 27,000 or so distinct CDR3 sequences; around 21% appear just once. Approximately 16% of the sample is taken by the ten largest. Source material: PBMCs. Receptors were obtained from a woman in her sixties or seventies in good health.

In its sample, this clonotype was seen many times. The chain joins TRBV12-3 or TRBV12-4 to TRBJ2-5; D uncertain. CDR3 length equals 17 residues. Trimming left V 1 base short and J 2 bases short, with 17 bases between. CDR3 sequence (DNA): TGTGCCAGCAGTTTAGGTCTCGATGTGGGTGGGCAAGAGACCCAGTACTTC. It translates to CASSLGLDVGGQETQYF.

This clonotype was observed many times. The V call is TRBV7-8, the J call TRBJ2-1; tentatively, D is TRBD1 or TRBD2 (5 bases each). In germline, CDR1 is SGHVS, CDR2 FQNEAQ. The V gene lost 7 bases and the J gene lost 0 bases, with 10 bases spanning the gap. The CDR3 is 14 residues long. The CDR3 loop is CASTWGFSYNEQFF. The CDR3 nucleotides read TGTGCCAGCACATGGGGGTTCTCCTACAATGAGCAGTTCTTC.

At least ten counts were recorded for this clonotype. CDR3 amino acids: CSARATGLPRTNEQFF. CDR3 in DNA: TGCAGTGCTAGAGCGACCGGACTACCGAGGACCAATGAGCAGTTCTTC. This chain uses TRBV20-1 with TRBJ2-1, with a tentative D call TRBD2 (6 bases). Germline values: CDR1 DFQATT, CDR2 SNEGSKA (reference sequence). The length of the CDR3 is 16 residues. V was clipped by 1 base and J by 6 bases, with 19 bases between them.

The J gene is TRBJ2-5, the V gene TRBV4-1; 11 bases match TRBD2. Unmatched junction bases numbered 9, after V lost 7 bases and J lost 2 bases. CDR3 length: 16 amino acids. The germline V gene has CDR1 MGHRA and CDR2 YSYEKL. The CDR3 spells CASTLTSGARQETQYF. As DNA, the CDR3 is TGCGCCAGCACCCTGACTAGCGGGGCGCGACAAGAGACCCAGTACTTC.

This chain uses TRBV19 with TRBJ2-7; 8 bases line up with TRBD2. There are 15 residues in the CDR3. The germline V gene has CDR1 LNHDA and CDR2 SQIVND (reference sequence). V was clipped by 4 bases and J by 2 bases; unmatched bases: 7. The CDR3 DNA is TGTGCCAGTAGTACCTCGGGGGGGACAACCTACGAGCAGTACTTC. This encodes CASSTSGGTTYEQYF.

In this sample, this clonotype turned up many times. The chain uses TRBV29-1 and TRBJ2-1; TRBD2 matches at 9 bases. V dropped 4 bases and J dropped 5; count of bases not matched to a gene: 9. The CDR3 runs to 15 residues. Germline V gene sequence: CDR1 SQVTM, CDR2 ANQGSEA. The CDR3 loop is CSVGLRLADNNEQFF. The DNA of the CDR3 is TGCAGCGTTGGCTTGCGACTAGCGGATAACAATGAGCAGTTCTTC.

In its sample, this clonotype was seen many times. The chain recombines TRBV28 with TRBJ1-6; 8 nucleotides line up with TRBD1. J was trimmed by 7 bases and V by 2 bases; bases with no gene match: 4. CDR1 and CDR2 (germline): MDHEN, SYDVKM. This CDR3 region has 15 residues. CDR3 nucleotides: TGTGCCAGCAGTTTAGTCAGGGGGCAGAATTCACCCCTCCACTTT. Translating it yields CASSLVRGQNSPLHF.

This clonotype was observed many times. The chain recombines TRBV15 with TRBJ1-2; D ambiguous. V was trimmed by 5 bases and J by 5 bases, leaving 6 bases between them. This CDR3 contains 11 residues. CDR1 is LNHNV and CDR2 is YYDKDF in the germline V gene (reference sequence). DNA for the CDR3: TGTGCCACCAGCGGCAGGTATGGCTACACCTTC. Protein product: CATSGRYGYTF.

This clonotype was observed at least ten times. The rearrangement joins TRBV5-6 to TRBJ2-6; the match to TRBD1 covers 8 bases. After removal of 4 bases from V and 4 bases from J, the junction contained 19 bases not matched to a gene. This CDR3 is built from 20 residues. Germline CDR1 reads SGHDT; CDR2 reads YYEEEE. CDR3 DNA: TGTGCCAGCAGCCCGATAGGGATCCGGGACAGGACGGCCGGGGCCAACGTCCTGACTTTC. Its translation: CASSPIGIRDRTAGANVLTF.

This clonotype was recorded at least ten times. The chain's CDR3 is CASDGPNYEQYF. CDR3 DNA sequence: TGTGCCAGCGACGGCCCCAACTACGAGCAGTACTTC. The chain joins TRBV7-9 to TRBJ2-7; unclear D gene. CDR1 is SEHNR, CDR2 FQNEAQ, per germline (reference sequence). V gave up 8 bases and J gave up 3 bases, with 11 bases separating them. CDR3 size: 12 residues.

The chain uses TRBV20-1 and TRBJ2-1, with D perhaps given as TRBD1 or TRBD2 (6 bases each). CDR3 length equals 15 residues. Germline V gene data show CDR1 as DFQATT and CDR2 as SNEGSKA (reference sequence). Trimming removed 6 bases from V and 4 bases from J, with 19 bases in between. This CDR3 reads CSAPPGAEAYNEQFF. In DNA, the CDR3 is TGCAGTGCCCCGCCGGGGGCTGAGGCATACAATGAGCAGTTCTTC.

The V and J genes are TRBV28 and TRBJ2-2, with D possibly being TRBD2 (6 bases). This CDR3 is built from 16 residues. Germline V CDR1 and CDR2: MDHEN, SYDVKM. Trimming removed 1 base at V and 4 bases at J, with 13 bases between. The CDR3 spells CASSLYPGGTTGELFF. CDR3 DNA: TGTGCCAGCAGTTTATATCCAGGAGGGACCACCGGGGAGCTGTTTTTT.

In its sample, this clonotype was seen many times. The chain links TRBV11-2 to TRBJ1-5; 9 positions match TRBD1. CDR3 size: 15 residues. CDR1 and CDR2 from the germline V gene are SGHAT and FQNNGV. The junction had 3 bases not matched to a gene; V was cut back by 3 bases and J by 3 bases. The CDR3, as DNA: TGTGCCAGCAGCTTTGGGACAGGGCTCAATCAGCCCCAGCATTTT. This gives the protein CASSFGTGLNQPQHF.

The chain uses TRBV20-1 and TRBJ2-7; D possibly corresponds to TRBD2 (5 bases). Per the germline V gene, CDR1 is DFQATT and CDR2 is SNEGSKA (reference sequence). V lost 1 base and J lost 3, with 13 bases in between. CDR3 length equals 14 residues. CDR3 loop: CSARVEGLSYEQYF. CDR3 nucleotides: TGCAGTGCTAGAGTCGAGGGTCTGAGCTACGAGCAGTACTTC.

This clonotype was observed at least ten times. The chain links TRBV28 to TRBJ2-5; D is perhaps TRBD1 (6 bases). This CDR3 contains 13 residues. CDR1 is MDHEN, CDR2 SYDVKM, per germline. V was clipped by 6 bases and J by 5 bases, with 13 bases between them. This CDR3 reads CASRLQGPETQYF. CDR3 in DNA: TGTGCCAGCAGACTACAGGGTCCGGAGACCCAGTACTTC.

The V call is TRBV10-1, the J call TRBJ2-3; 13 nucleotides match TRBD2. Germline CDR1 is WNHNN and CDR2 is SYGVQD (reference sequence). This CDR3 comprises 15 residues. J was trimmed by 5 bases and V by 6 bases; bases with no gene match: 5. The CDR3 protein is CASSSLAGGVDTQYF. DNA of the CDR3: TGCGCCAGCAGCTCACTAGCGGGAGGGGTAGATACGCAGTATTTT.

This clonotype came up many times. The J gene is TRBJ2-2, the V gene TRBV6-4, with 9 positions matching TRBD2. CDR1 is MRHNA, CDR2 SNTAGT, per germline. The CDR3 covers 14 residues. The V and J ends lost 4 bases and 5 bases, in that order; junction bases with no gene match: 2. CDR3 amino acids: CASSALAGTGELFF. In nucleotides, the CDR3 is TGTGCCAGCAGTGCACTAGCGGGTACCGGGGAGCTGTTTTTT.

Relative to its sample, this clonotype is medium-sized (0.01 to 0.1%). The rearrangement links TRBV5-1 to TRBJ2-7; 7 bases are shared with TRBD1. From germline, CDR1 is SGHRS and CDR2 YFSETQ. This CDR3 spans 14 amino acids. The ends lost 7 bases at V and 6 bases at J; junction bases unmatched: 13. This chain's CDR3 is CASSAGTAYGEQYF. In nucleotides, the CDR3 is TGCGCCAGCTCCGCCGGGACAGCGTATGGCGAGCAGTACTTC.

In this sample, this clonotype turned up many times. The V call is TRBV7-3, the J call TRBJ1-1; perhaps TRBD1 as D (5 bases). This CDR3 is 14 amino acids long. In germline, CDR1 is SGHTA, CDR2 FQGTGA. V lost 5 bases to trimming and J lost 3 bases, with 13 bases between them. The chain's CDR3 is CASSLGGWDTEAFF. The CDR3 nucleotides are TGTGCCAGCAGCCTGGGGGGGTGGGACACTGAAGCTTTCTTT. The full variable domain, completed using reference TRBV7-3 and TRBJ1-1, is GAGVSQTPSNKVTEKGKYVELRCDPISGHTALYWYRQSLGQGPEFLIYFQGTGAADDSGLPNDRFFAVRPEGSVSTLKIQRTERGDSAVYLCASSLGGWDTEAFFGQGTRLTVV.

The chain's CDR3 is CANSMRAGSYNEQFF. CDR3 DNA: TGTGCCAACTCTATGCGGGCAGGCTCCTACAATGAGCAGTTCTTC. The chain links TRBV6-5 to TRBJ2-1; D might be TRBD2 (5 bases). Trimming took 10 bases from V and 0 from J, leaving 16 bases between them. CDR3 size: 15 residues. Per the germline V gene, CDR1 is MNHEY and CDR2 is SVGAGI.

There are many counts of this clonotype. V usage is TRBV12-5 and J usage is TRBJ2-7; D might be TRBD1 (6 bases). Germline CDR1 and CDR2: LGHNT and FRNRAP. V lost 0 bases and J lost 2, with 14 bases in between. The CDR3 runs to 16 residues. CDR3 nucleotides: TGTGCTAGTGGTTTGGTACAGGGACGGGCGCCCTACGAGCAGTACTTC. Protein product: CASGLVQGRAPYEQYF.

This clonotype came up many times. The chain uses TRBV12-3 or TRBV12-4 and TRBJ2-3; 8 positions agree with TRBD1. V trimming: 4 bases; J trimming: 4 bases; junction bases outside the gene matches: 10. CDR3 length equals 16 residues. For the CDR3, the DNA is TGTGCCAGCAGTTCATCGACAGGGGAAATCGCAGATACGCAGTATTTT. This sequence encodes CASSSSTGEIADTQYF.

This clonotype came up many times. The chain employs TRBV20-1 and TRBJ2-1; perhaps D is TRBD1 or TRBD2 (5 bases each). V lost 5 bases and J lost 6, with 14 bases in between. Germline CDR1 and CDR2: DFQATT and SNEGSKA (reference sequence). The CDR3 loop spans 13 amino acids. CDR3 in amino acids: CSALGVGANEQFF. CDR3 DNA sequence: TGCAGTGCTTTAGGGGTCGGGGCCAATGAGCAGTTCTTC.

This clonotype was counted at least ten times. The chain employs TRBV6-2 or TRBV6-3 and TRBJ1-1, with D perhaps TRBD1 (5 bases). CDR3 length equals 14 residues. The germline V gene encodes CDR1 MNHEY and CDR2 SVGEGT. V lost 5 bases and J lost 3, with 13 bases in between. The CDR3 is CASSPGGEYTEAFF. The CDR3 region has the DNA TGTGCCAGCAGTCCCGGGGGGGAGTACACTGAAGCTTTCTTT.

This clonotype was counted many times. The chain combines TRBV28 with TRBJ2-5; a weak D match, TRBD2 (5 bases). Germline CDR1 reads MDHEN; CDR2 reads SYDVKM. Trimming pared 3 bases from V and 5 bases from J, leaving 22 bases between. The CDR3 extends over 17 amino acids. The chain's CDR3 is CASSFSVMGAVGETQYF. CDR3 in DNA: TGTGCCAGCAGTTTTAGCGTTATGGGCGCCGTCGGGGAGACCCAGTACTTC.

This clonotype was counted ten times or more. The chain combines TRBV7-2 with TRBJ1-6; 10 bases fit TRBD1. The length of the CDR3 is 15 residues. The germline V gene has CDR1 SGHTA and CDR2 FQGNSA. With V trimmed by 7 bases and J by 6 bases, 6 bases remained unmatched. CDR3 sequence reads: CASTRGDRGNSPLHF. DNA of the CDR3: TGTGCCAGCACTCGCGGGGACAGGGGTAATTCACCCCTCCACTTT.

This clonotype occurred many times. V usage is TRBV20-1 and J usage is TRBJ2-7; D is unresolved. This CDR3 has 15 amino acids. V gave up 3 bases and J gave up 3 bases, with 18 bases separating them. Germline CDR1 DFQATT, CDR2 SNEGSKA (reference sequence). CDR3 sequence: CSARDPLGFGYEQYF. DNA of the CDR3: TGCAGTGCTAGGGATCCCTTAGGATTCGGCTACGAGCAGTACTTC.

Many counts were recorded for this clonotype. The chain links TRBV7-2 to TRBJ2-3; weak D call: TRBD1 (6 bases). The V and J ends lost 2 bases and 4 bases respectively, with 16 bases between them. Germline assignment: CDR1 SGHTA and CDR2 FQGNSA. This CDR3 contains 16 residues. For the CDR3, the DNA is TGTGCCAGCAGCTTAAGGGACAAAATTCGCCCAGATACGCAGTATTTT. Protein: CASSLRDKIRPDTQYF.

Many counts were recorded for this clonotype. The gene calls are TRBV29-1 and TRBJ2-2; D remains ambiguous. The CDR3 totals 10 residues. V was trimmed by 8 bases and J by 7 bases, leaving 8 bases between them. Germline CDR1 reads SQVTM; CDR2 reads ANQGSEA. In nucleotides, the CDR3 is TGCAGCCCCCGAGGCGGGGAGCTGTTTTTT. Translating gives CSPRGGELFF.

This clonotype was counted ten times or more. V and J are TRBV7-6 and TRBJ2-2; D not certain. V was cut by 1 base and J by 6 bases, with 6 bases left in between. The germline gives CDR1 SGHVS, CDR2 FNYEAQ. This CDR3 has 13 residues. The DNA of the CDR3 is TGTGCCAGCAGCTTAGGTGGCGCCGGGGAGCTGTTTTTT. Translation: CASSLGGAGELFF. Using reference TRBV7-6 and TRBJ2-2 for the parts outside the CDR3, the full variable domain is GAGVSQSPRYKVTKRGQDVALRCDPISGHVSLYWYRQALGQGPEFLTYFNYEAQQDKSGLPNDRFSAERPEGSISTLTIQRTEQRDSAMYRCASSLGGAGELFFGEGSRLTVL.